The next 6 T cell receptor beta chains were all read from a single sample in a study of T cell repertoires in cytomegalovirus infection. Their antigens are not known. TCRdb analysed the reads with MiXCR anew, one entry per CDR3 protein. Here the sample spans under 350,000 distinct CDR3 sequences, about 20% being singletons. The sequencing used cultured PBMCs, collected from culture after CMV antigen stimulation. The receptors shown here come from a human donor in good health (CMV status not recorded). Some clones in this sample may be carry-over from other donors' samples.

This clonotype was counted only a few times. J is TRBJ2-7 and V is TRBV7-2; tentative D call: TRBD1 (5 bases). V was pared by 5 bases and J by 7 bases, with 15 bases between. Germline V gene data show CDR1 as SGHTA and CDR2 as FQGNSA. The CDR3 is made up of 13 amino acids. The CDR3: CASSKEWGTEQYV. CDR3 coding DNA: TGTGCCAGCAGCAAAGAGTGGGGCACGGAGCAGTACGTC.

This clonotype has a handful of counts. The rearrangement uses TRBV28 and TRBJ1-4, with D possibly being TRBD1 (5 bases). V was pared by 7 bases and J by 8 bases, with 23 bases between. The CDR3 is made up of 16 amino acids. Looked up from germline, CDR1 is MDHEN and CDR2 is SYDVKM. CDR3 residues: CASIAPGGRGGEKLFF. In DNA form, the CDR3 reads TGTGCCAGCATTGCACCCGGGGGGAGGGGCGGCGAAAAACTGTTTTTT.

In this sample, this clonotype turned up a few times. The chain employs TRBV9 and TRBJ2-4; TRBD2 agrees at 7 bases. Per germline, CDR1 SGDLS and CDR2 YYNGEE. The CDR3 covers 14 residues. With V trimmed by 4 bases and J by 5 bases, 6 bases remained unmatched. CDR3 residues: CASSPRGGENIQYF. CDR3 in DNA: TGTGCCAGCAGCCCAAGGGGAGGGGAAAACATTCAGTACTTC.

This clonotype has at least ten counts. V and J are TRBV7-2 and TRBJ2-5, with TRBD2 identical over 13 bases. The germline V gene has CDR1 SGHTA and CDR2 FQGNSA. The CDR3 is 15 residues long. Trimming took 5 bases from V and 5 from J; bases not matched to a gene: 5. The CDR3 protein is CASSTGLAGRETQYF. The CDR3 DNA sequence: TGTGCCAGCAGCACGGGACTAGCGGGAAGGGAGACCCAGTACTTC.

In its sample, this clonotype was seen many times. This chain uses TRBV11-2 with TRBJ2-3; D not resolved. The CDR3 runs 11 residues. The V and J ends lost 5 bases and 10 bases respectively, with 10 bases between them. Looked up from germline, CDR1 is SGHAT and CDR2 is FQNNGV. DNA for the CDR3: TGTGCCAGCAGCGCAGGAGTTTCGCAGTATTTT. Its translation: CASSAGVSQYF.

The rearrangement links TRBV7-8 to TRBJ2-7; TRBD2 agrees at 9 bases. V trimming: 1 base; J trimming: 2 bases; junction bases outside the gene matches: 6. Germline CDR1 is SGHVS and CDR2 is FQNEAQ. This CDR3 contains 16 residues. CDR3 nucleotide sequence: TGTGCCAGCAGCTTAGAGGTAGCGGGAGCCCCCTACGAGCAGTACGTC. Its protein is CASSLEVAGAPYEQYV.